The 19 T cell receptor beta chains below come from one sample, sequenced in a study of T cells in localized non-small cell lung cancer. Sequenced by immunoSEQ multiplex PCR; TCRdb stores in-frame clones only, minus some. Seen here are roughly 33,000 clones, about nine tenths observed once, and the top ten hold under 5.5%. The input for sequencing was peripheral blood, taken before any cancer treatment. The receptors stem from a woman aged 40-69 years with stage I lung adenocarcinoma.

This chain uses TRBV5-1 with TRBJ1-1; 8 bases align to TRBD1. J lost 1 base, V lost 1 base, and 3 bases had no gene match. The V gene's germline CDR1 is SGHRS and CDR2 YFSETQ. The CDR3 is 15 residues long. The CDR3 nucleotides read TGCGCCAGCAGCTTGCTGACAGGGGCGAACACTGAAGCTTTCTTT. Its translation: CASSLLTGANTEAFF.

V gene TRBV5-3 combines with J gene TRBJ2-7; no definite D call. TRBV5-3 is designated an ORF whose function remains uncertain. Trimming removed 5 bases at V and 2 bases at J, with 17 bases between. The CDR3 runs to 15 residues. The DNA of the CDR3 is TGTGCCAGAAGTAAGTCGATTTTACCTACCTACGAGCAGTACTTC. Its protein product is CARSKSILPTYEQYF.

This clone was seen more than once but under ten times. Within the sample, other DNA sequences also encode this same CDR3. The chain has TRBV18 and TRBJ2-1, with D unresolved. CDR3 length: 14 residues. Trimming removed 6 bases from V and 4 bases from J, with 13 bases in between. Germline CDR1 and CDR2: KGHSH and LQKENI. CDR3: CASSPTQAYNEQFF. The CDR3 DNA reads TGTGCCAGCTCGCCTACGCAGGCTTACAATGAGCAGTTCTTC.

The chain is built from TRBV5-6 and TRBJ1-2; no definite D call. Germline CDR1 SGHDT, CDR2 YYEEEE. The ends were cut back, 0 bases at V and 11 bases at J, with 8 bases in the middle. The CDR3 is 11 residues long. The CDR3, as DNA: TGTGCCAGCAGCTTGGGTATGGGGTACACCTTC. This encodes CASSLGMGYTF.

The chain combines TRBV6-5 with TRBJ1-1; D not certain. V lost 7 bases and J 0 bases, leaving 12 bases between the germline ends. There are 14 residues in the CDR3. CDR1 MNHEY and CDR2 SVGAGI come from the germline V gene. The CDR3 protein is CASTEASMNTEAFF. The CDR3 nucleotides are TGTGCCAGCACCGAGGCCAGTATGAACACTGAAGCTTTCTTT.

This clone has only one observation. The CDR3 here is CASSLDGGGSTDTQYF. The CDR3 region has the DNA TGTGCCAGCAGCCTCGACGGGGGTGGGAGCACAGATACGCAGTATTTT. V is TRBV7-9 and J is TRBJ2-3, with a tentative D call TRBD2 (6 bases). V gave up 5 bases and J gave up 0 bases, with 15 bases separating them. CDR3 size: 16 residues. In germline, CDR1 is SEHNR, CDR2 FQNEAQ (reference sequence).

This clone was counted once. The V gene is TRBV6-5, the J gene TRBJ2-7, with D perhaps being TRBD1 or TRBD2 (6 bases each). The CDR3 sequence is 14 residues long. Trimming cost V 2 bases and J 5 bases, with 13 bases left between them. Germline V lookup: CDR1 MNHEY, CDR2 SVGAGI. The CDR3, as DNA: TGTGCCAGCAGTTACCAGGGGAGGTTGAACGAGCAGTACTTC. It codes for CASSYQGRLNEQYF.

The CDR3: CAISPLPRQGSEYGYTF. The DNA of the CDR3 is TGTGCCATCAGTCCCCTGCCCAGACAGGGGAGTGAATATGGCTACACCTTC. This chain connects TRBV10-3 to TRBJ1-2; 8 nucleotides line up with TRBD1. Germline trimming cut 5 bases from V and 5 bases from J; bases unmatched to any gene: 16. The CDR3 extends over 17 amino acids. Germline V gene lookup returns CDR1 ENHRY and CDR2 SYGVKD.

The chain uses TRBV25-1 and TRBJ1-2; 7 nucleotides align to TRBD1. The CDR3 contains 13 residues. V was pared by 4 bases and J by 3 bases, with 2 bases of the junction left unmatched. CDR1 is MGHDK and CDR2 is SYGVNS in the germline V gene. The CDR3 bases are TGTGCCAGCAGTGGAACAGGGGACTATGGCTACACCTTC. This gives the protein CASSGTGDYGYTF.

The chain employs TRBV6-1 and TRBJ1-5, with a possible D match to TRBD1 (6 bases). This CDR3 comprises 15 residues. Germline V gene lookup returns CDR1 MNHNS and CDR2 SASEGT. The V end was cut by 4 bases, the J end by 8 bases, with 18 bases between. The CDR3 nucleotides read TGTGCCAGCAGTGCCCTTTTGGGGGCCAGGGAGCCCCAGCATTTT. Its protein product is CASSALLGAREPQHF.

This chain connects TRBV4-3 to TRBJ1-6, with D perhaps TRBD1 (5 bases). Looked up from germline, CDR1 is LGHNA and CDR2 is YSLEER. The CDR3 extends over 15 amino acids. Trimming stripped 0 bases from V and 7 bases from J, with 10 bases between. CDR3 sequence reads: CASSQDEGANSPLHF. The CDR3, as DNA: TGCGCCAGCAGCCAAGATGAAGGGGCCAATTCACCCCTCCACTTT.

The chain uses TRBV4-3 and TRBJ1-2; D is ambiguous. The germline gives CDR1 LGHNA, CDR2 YSLEER. CDR3 size: 16 residues. V gave up 1 base and J gave up 7 bases, with 19 bases separating them. CDR3 sequence: CASSQGPSPVGSGYTF. CDR3 DNA sequence: TGCGCCAGCAGCCAAGGCCCCAGTCCAGTCGGAAGTGGCTACACCTTC.

The V and J genes are TRBV19 and TRBJ1-4, with 10 bases lining up with TRBD1. Germline V gene lookup returns CDR1 LNHDA and CDR2 SQIVND (reference sequence). Trimming cost V 8 bases and J 7 bases; bases outside gene matches: 1. The CDR3 sequence is 12 residues long. Written as DNA, the CDR3 is TGTGCCAGTGGACAGGGGGGTGAAAAACTGTTTTTT. It yields the protein CASGQGGEKLFF. The full variable domain, completed using reference TRBV19 and TRBJ1-4, is DGGITQSPKYLFRKEGQNVTLSCEQNLNHDAMYWYRQDPGQGLRLIYYSQIVNDFQKGDIAEGYSVSREKKESFPLTVTSAQKNPTAFYLCASGQGGEKLFFGSGTQLSVL.

The rearrangement joins TRBV7-3 to TRBJ2-7, with D tentatively TRBD1 or TRBD2 (5 bases each). The CDR3 sequence is 14 residues long. The V gene's germline CDR1 is SGHTA and CDR2 FQGTGA. Trimming removed 2 bases from V and 3 bases from J, with 11 bases in between. CDR3 loop: CASSLLGDGYEQYF. The CDR3 DNA follows: TGTGCCAGCAGCTTATTGGGGGACGGCTACGAGCAGTACTTC.

This clone was picked up one time. The rearrangement links TRBV7-2 to TRBJ1-5; a possible D gene is TRBD1 (5 bases). Trimming left V 5 bases short and J 0 bases short, with 11 bases between. In germline, CDR1 is SGHTA, CDR2 FQGNSA. The CDR3 sequence is 15 residues long. As DNA, the CDR3 is TGTGCCAGCAGCACCGGGGGTTATAGCAATCAGCCCCAGCATTTT. It translates to CASSTGGYSNQPQHF.

This chain joins TRBV27 and TRBJ2-7; no reliable D call. The CDR3 extends over 15 amino acids. Germline V gene data show CDR1 as MNHEY and CDR2 as SMNVEV (reference sequence). V gave up 6 bases and J gave up 0 bases, with 15 bases separating them. CDR3 DNA: TGTGCCAGCAGGCCCTCGGCGAGAAGCTCCTACGAGCAGTACTTC. Translation: CASRPSARSSYEQYF.

V and J are TRBV10-3 and TRBJ1-6; 7 bases map to TRBD1. This CDR3 comprises 14 residues. The V gene end was trimmed by 5 bases and the J gene end by 8 bases; junction bases not matched to a gene: 6. Looked up from germline, CDR1 is ENHRY and CDR2 is SYGVKD. CDR3 in DNA: TGTGCCATCAGTTTACAGGGGAGCGATTCACCCCTCCACTTT. Protein sequence: CAISLQGSDSPLHF.

V and J are TRBV7-9 and TRBJ2-4; no reliable D call. Germline V gene sequence: CDR1 SEHNR, CDR2 FQNEAQ (reference sequence). The CDR3 has 16 amino acids. Trimming shortened V by 5 bases and J by 0 bases, and 14 bases separated the two germline ends. The CDR3 nucleotides read TGTGCCAGCAGCCAAGGAGCAAGCTTAGCCAAAAACATTCAGTACTTC. This encodes CASSQGASLAKNIQYF. The complete variable domain, with remaining parts taken from reference TRBV7-9 and TRBJ2-4, reads DTGVSQNPRHKITKRGQNVTFRCDPISEHNRLYWYRQTLGQGPEFLTYFQNEAQLEKSRLLSDRFSAERPKGSFSTLEIQRTEQGDSAMYLCASSQGASLAKNIQYFGAGTRLSVL.

V is TRBV4-2 and J is TRBJ1-5; D gene uncertain. The germline V and J ends were trimmed by 1 base and 7 bases, with 8 bases remaining between them. The CDR3 is 13 residues long. CDR1 and CDR2 from the germline V gene are LGHNA and YNFKEQ. CDR3 loop: CASSQGMEQPQHF. CDR3 sequence (DNA): TGTGCCAGCAGCCAAGGGATGGAGCAGCCCCAGCATTTT.